The rows below give T cell receptor beta chains drawn from one sample of a study of CD8 T cells in ankylosing spondylitis. TCRdb reprocessed the 5' RACE reads with MiXCR, giving one entry per CDR3 protein. The top ten hold about 4.3% of the sample, which has 150,000 to 200,000 distinct CDR3 sequences, roughly 20% seen once. The sample was blood, either unsorted or a sorted T cell fraction (not recorded which). The receptors originated from a male donor under 35 with ankylosing spondylitis or in good health (not recorded which). CDR3s include the opening cysteine and the closing phenylalanine or tryptophan. The D gene is left open where the match is weak.

V gene: TRBV29-1
D gene: -
CDR3 protein: CSVEQGFEAFF

V gene: TRBV6-1
D gene: -
CDR3 protein: CASGVVSGGNQPQHF

V gene: TRBV4-2
D gene: -
CDR3 protein: CASSQGRENTEAFF

V gene: TRBV27
D gene: -
CDR3 protein: CASSESSWADTQYF

V gene: TRBV24-1
D gene: TRBD2
CDR3 protein: CATSDSGLAGDYEQYF

V gene: TRBV6-5
D gene: -
CDR3 protein: CASRTIPYEQYF

V gene: TRBV4-3
D gene: TRBD1
CDR3 protein: CASSLQGRLYNEQFF

V gene: TRBV12-3/TRBV12-4
D gene: -
CDR3 protein: CASSFAGTEAFF

V gene: TRBV12-3/TRBV12-4
D gene: -
CDR3 protein: CASRPGQTTGELFF

V gene: TRBV5-1
D gene: -
CDR3 protein: CASSLGSWDYGYTF

V gene: TRBV18
D gene: -
CDR3 protein: CASSPTSSKSIEQYF

V gene: TRBV5-6
D gene: -
CDR3 protein: CASSHNRGEAFF

V gene: TRBV12-5
D gene: TRBD1
CDR3 protein: CASALGQMNTEAFF

V gene: TRBV6-2/TRBV6-3
D gene: -
CDR3 protein: CASSPPGEGGDTNEQFF

V gene: TRBV27
D gene: -
CDR3 protein: CASSTGGPGLAKNIQYF

V gene: TRBV5-1
D gene: TRBD1
CDR3 protein: CASSPPQGGSYGYTF

V gene: TRBV6-2/TRBV6-3
D gene: TRBD1
CDR3 protein: CASSRGLDTEAFF

V gene: TRBV15
D gene: -
CDR3 protein: CATSRVQGREQYF

V gene: TRBV12-3/TRBV12-4
D gene: -
CDR3 protein: CASSLAGPGWTNTGELFF

V gene: TRBV9
D gene: -
CDR3 protein: CASSVGLGPTDTQYF

V gene: TRBV11-2
D gene: -
CDR3 protein: CASSLEALGDEKLFF

V gene: TRBV10-3
D gene: -
CDR3 protein: CAISDLGLREETQYF

V gene: TRBV5-5
D gene: -
CDR3 protein: CASSLGQAGTEAFF

V gene: TRBV12-3/TRBV12-4
D gene: -
CDR3 protein: CASSGFEGHEQFF

V gene: TRBV7-9
D gene: -
CDR3 protein: CASSPFIRDYGYTF

V gene: TRBV15
D gene: -
CDR3 protein: CATRAGASYNEQFF

V gene: TRBV4-3
D gene: -
CDR3 protein: CASSQDVGDGPQHF

V gene: TRBV5-1
D gene: -
CDR3 protein: CASSFSLDTQYF

V gene: TRBV27
D gene: TRBD2
CDR3 protein: CASKTGAGGTEFFTDTQYF

V gene: TRBV28
D gene: -
CDR3 protein: CASHLQGPTYEQYF

V gene: TRBV2
D gene: TRBD1
CDR3 protein: CASSEDRITGELFF

V gene: TRBV5-1
D gene: TRBD2
CDR3 protein: CASSPVIAGGPGNEQFF

V gene: TRBV12-3/TRBV12-4
D gene: -
CDR3 protein: CASSFVENQPQHF

V gene: TRBV5-8
D gene: -
CDR3 protein: CASSLAGEAFF

V gene: TRBV7-6
D gene: TRBD2
CDR3 protein: CASSSTTSVFSYNEQFF

V gene: TRBV7-9
D gene: TRBD1
CDR3 protein: CASSPNDRDAGELFF